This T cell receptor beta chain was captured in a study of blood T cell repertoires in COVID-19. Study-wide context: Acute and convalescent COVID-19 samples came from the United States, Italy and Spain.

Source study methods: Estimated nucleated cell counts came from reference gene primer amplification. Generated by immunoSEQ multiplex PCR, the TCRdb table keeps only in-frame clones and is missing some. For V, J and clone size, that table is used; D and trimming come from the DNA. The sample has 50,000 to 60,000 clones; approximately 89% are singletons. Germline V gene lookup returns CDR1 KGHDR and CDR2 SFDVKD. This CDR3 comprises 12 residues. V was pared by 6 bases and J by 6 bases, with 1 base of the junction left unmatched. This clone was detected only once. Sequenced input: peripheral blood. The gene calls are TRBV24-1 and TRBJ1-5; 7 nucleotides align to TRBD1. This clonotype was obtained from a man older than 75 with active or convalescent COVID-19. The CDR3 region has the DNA TGTGCCACCAGTCAGGGGGTTCAGCCCCAGCATTTT. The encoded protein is CATSQGVQPQHF.